Shown below are 15 T cell receptor beta chains from a single sample sequenced in a study of shared T cell receptors in the human thymus. Repertoires were generated with immunoSEQ multiplex PCR, while TCRdb's copy carries only in-frame clones and drops some. The data contain hundreds of thousands of clones, 70% to 90% of them seen just once; the ten biggest clones take up more than 0.01%. The same data also went into a second study, on human thymus T cells.

Sequencing input: thymocytes. The receptor set was obtained from a girl under two years old with a congenital heart defect.

V gene TRBV2 combines with J gene TRBJ1-4; the D gene is possibly TRBD1 (6 bases). V lost 6 bases and J lost 7, with 18 bases in between. Looked up from germline, CDR1 is SNHLY and CDR2 is FYNNEI. CDR3 length: 15 residues. For the CDR3, the DNA is TGTGCCAGCAGCCATCCAGGGGATGGGAGTGAAAAACTGTTTTTT. This codes for CASSHPGDGSEKLFF.

V gene TRBV19 combines with J gene TRBJ2-1, with TRBD1 matching over 9 bases. Per germline, CDR1 LNHDA and CDR2 SQIVND (reference sequence). The CDR3 extends over 19 amino acids. J gave up 6 bases and V 3 bases, and 18 bases lay outside the gene matches. Written as DNA, the CDR3 is TGTGCCAGTAGTATCCACTCCATCCGGGACAGGGAAAGGTTCAATGAGCAGTTCTTC. Translated: CASSIHSIRDRERFNEQFF.

V gene TRBV7-8 combines with J gene TRBJ2-7; no definite D call. CDR3 size: 12 residues. The V gene lost 7 bases and the J gene lost 3 bases, with 10 bases spanning the gap. Germline V gene sequence: CDR1 SGHVS, CDR2 FQNEAQ. CDR3 amino acids: CASNGGVYEQYF. The CDR3 nucleotides are TGTGCCAGCAACGGCGGAGTCTACGAGCAGTACTTC.

V gene TRBV7-9 combines with J gene TRBJ1-1, with D possibly TRBD1 on 6 matching bases. The CDR3 consists of 18 residues. Germline values: CDR1 SEHNR, CDR2 FQNEAQ (reference sequence). The germline V and J ends were trimmed by 6 bases and 1 base, with 24 bases remaining between them. CDR3 protein: CASSFNTGSSPTNTEAFF. In nucleotides, the CDR3 is TGTGCCAGCAGTTTTAATACAGGGTCCTCCCCCACGAACACTGAAGCTTTCTTT.

This clone occurred a few times. The genes are TRBV27 and TRBJ1-5, with D unresolved. V was clipped by 0 bases and J by 0 bases, with 15 bases between them. In germline, CDR1 is MNHEY, CDR2 SMNVEV (reference sequence). The CDR3 is made up of 18 amino acids. CDR3 nucleotide sequence: TGTGCCAGCAGTTTATCGGGCCCAGAGGACTTTAGCAATCAGCCCCAGCATTTT. This gives the protein CASSLSGPEDFSNQPQHF.

The chain employs TRBV9 and TRBJ1-6, with D possibly being TRBD1 (6 bases). Per the germline V gene, CDR1 is SGDLS and CDR2 is YYNGEE. V was trimmed by 0 bases and J by 10 bases, leaving 20 bases between them. This CDR3 comprises 17 residues. The DNA of the CDR3 is TGTGCCAGCAGCGTAGCGGACGGGGGCAGCGGGGGATCACCCCTCCACTTT. As protein: CASSVADGGSGGSPLHF.

This clone has more than one count but fewer than ten. The J gene is TRBJ1-4, the V gene TRBV10-3; weak D call: TRBD1 (5 bases). Per germline, CDR1 ENHRY and CDR2 SYGVKD. This CDR3 comprises 21 residues. V was trimmed by 0 bases and J by 0 bases, leaving 23 bases between them. CDR3 bases: TGTGCCATCAGTGAGTCCCGAGTAGGCAGAGACAGTTTTGCAACTAATGAAAAACTGTTTTTT. Amino acid sequence: CAISESRVGRDSFATNEKLFF.

The chain employs TRBV7-9 and TRBJ1-1; TRBD1 is a possible D gene (6 bases). From germline, CDR1 is SEHNR and CDR2 FQNEAQ (reference sequence). There are 14 residues in the CDR3. V lost 7 bases to trimming and J lost 10 bases, with 22 bases between them. The CDR3 DNA reads TGTGCCAGCACCCTAATACGGGGGGCGGGTCGAGCTTTCTTT. It yields the protein CASTLIRGAGRAFF.

The V and J genes are TRBV5-1 and TRBJ2-3; D is perhaps TRBD2 (6 bases). The CDR3 loop spans 19 amino acids. Germline V CDR1 and CDR2: SGHRS, YFSETQ. V gave up 3 bases and J gave up 0 bases, with 23 bases separating them. CDR3 amino acids: CASSSTRGAAGPSTDTQYF. The CDR3 region has the DNA TGCGCCAGCAGCTCGACCCGTGGGGCGGCGGGACCAAGCACAGATACGCAGTATTTT. Complete variable domain (other parts from reference TRBV5-1 and TRBJ2-3): KAGVTQTPRYLIKTRGQQVTLSCSPISGHRSVSWYQQTPGQGLQFLFEYFSETQRNKGNFPGRFSGRQFSNSRSEMNVSTLELGDSALYLCASSSTRGAAGPSTDTQYFGPGTRLTVL.

The genes are TRBV6-6 and TRBJ1-2; D uncertain. Germline V CDR1 and CDR2: MNHNY, SVGAGI (reference sequence). V shed 8 bases and J shed 4 bases, with 20 bases lying between them. The CDR3 runs to 15 residues. CDR3 sequence reads: CASCYGVRLGYGYTF. The CDR3 DNA follows: TGTGCCAGCTGCTATGGAGTCCGGCTTGGCTATGGCTACACCTTC.

The chain has TRBV4-1 and TRBJ1-1, with a weak D call TRBD1 (5 bases). The CDR3 covers 17 residues. V shed 3 bases and J shed 1 base, with 18 bases lying between them. Germline CDR1 is MGHRA and CDR2 is YSYEKL. The CDR3 DNA sequence: TGCGCCAGCAGCCAGCGAACCAGGGATACCCCGAACACTGAAGCTTTCTTT. Translation gives CASSQRTRDTPNTEAFF.

The chain carries TRBV29-1 and TRBJ1-1; D is undetermined. CDR1 is SQVTM and CDR2 is ANQGSEA in the germline V gene. This CDR3 has 17 amino acids. V lost 2 bases to trimming and J lost 1 base, with 20 bases between them. CDR3 DNA sequence: TGCAGCGTTGAAATCGGAGTGAAGTGTGTACAGAACACTGAAGCTTTCTTT. This encodes CSVEIGVKCVQNTEAFF. The full variable domain, rest sourced from reference TRBV29-1 and TRBJ1-1, is SAVISQKPSRDICQRGTSLTIQCQVDSQVTMMFWYRQQPGQSLTLIATANQGSEATYESGFVIDKFPISRPNLTFSTLTVSNMSPEDSSIYLCSVEIGVKCVQNTEAFFGQGTRLTVV.

The V and J genes are TRBV28 and TRBJ2-2, with D perhaps TRBD1 (7 bases). CDR3 length: 15 amino acids. Trimming stripped 5 bases from V and 4 bases from J, with 14 bases between. The germline V gene has CDR1 MDHEN and CDR2 SYDVKM. The CDR3 coding sequence is TGTGCCAGCAGTCGACGACAGGGACTCACCGGGGAGCTGTTTTTT. It translates to CASSRRQGLTGELFF.

CDR3 in amino acids: CASINRTSGGADEQFF. The DNA for the CDR3 is TGTGCCAGCATAAACCGGACTAGCGGGGGGGCGGATGAGCAGTTCTTC. The V and J genes are TRBV27 and TRBJ2-1, with 15 bases fitting TRBD2. The V gene's germline CDR1 is MNHEY and CDR2 SMNVEV (reference sequence). The CDR3 runs 16 residues. V gave up 7 bases and J gave up 8 bases; unmatched junction bases: 9.

The V call is TRBV2, the J call TRBJ1-1; the match to TRBD1 covers 7 bases. V was clipped by 6 bases and J by 0 bases; unmatched bases: 4. CDR3 length: 14 amino acids. Germline-derived CDR1 and CDR2 are SNHLY and FYNNEI. The CDR3 DNA reads as TGTGCCAGCAGAGCAGACAGGGTGAACACTGAAGCTTTCTTT. Its protein product is CASRADRVNTEAFF.